Given below is one T cell receptor beta chain in context. The antigen it recognizes is unknown. Per-base quality was not reported, and no clone a single base away is much larger than it. These data come from a study of control samples from healthy donors and cancer patients (dated by TCRdb to 2020 to 2022). Per the germline V gene, SGHVS is the CDR1 and FQNEAQ is the CDR2. Including cysteine and phenylalanine, the CDR3 has 15 amino acids. Kept here is only the CDR3 DNA, which spans 45 bases and is read in frame from base 1. V loses 5 bases, J loses 8 bases, and the germline ends lie 18 bases apart. Receptor libraries were prepared by the immunoSEQ multiplex PCR assay. TCRdb holds this immuneACCESS table with in-frame rearrangements only. Some clones are missing; in checked studies, unresolved V genes explain under half, and the rest has no known cause. In this sample the table shows over 100,000 clones, over 75% of which occur a single time. Around 2.5% of the sample goes to the ten largest clones.

The sequence joins TRBV7-8 to TRBJ1-4; the D gene cannot be resolved reliably. The sequenced sample was blood. The origin of this receptor is a man in his forties in good health. The sequenced DNA: TGTGCCAGCAGCCATGGGCCGGGAGCGGAAGAAAAACTGTTTTTT. Its product reads: CASSHGPGAEEKLFF.